This entry concerns a single T cell receptor beta chain. Its antigen is currently unknown. This specimen belongs to a study of T cells after yellow fever vaccination. MiXCR, applied by TCRdb to the 5' RACE reads, yields one record per CDR3 protein. The sample holds some 340,000 distinct CDR3 sequences, around 10% seen once. Points from the study as a whole: Post-booster repertoires again held most primary-vaccination clones (approximately 96% CD4, approximately 90% CD8).

V was trimmed by 7 bases and J by 6 bases, leaving 10 bases between them. Germline V gene sequence: CDR1 LNHDA, CDR2 SQIVND (reference sequence). CDR3 size: 12 residues. The chain employs TRBV19 and TRBJ1-5; D is uncertain. The sample consisted of CD4+ T cells sorted from PBMCs, taken 45 days after the yellow fever booster vaccination. This clonotype was obtained from a man in his late teens or twenties who received the YFV17D yellow fever vaccine. CDR3 protein: CASNEGAQPQHF. The CDR3, as DNA: TGTGCCAGTAATGAGGGCGCTCAGCCCCAGCATTTT.